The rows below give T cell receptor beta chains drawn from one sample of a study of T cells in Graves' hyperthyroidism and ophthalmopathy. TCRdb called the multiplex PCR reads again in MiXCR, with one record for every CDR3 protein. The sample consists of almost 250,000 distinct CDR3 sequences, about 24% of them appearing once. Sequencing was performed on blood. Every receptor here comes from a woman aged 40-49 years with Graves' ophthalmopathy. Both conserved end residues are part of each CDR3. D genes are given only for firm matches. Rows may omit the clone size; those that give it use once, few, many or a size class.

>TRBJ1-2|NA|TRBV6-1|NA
CASSDSSVRRLYGYTF
TGTGCCAGCAGTGACAGTTCGGTTCGCCGCCTGTATGGCTACACCTTC
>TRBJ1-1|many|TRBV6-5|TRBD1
CASSYPWTGEYTEAFF
TGTGCCAGCAGTTACCCCTGGACAGGGGAGTACACTGAAGCTTTCTTT
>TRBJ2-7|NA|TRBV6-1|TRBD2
CASSVQLAGGSEQYF
TGTGCCAGCAGTGTACAACTAGCGGGGGGCAGCGAGCAGTACTTC
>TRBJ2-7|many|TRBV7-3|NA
CASSPTTTLGEQYF
TGTGCCAGCAGCCCGACGACTACTCTGGGGGAGCAGTACTTC
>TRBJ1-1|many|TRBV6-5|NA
CASSYVVTEAFF
TGTGCCAGCAGCTACGTGGTCACTGAAGCTTTCTTT
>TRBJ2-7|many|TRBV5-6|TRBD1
CASSRKGQGSIYEQYF
TGTGCCAGCAGTCGGAAGGGACAGGGATCGATCTACGAGCAGTACTTC
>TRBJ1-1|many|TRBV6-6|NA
CASSYGTNTEAFF
TGTGCCAGCAGTTACGGGACCAACACTGAAGCTTTCTTT
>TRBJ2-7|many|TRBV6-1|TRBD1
CASSEAVWDREGEQYF
TGTGCCAGCAGTGAAGCGGTCTGGGACAGGGAAGGCGAGCAGTACTTC
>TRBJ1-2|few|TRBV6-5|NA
CASSYGESNYGYTF
TGTGCCAGCAGTTATGGGGAATCTAACTATGGCTACACCTTC
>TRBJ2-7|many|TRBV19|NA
CASSRSSEGLTYEQYF
TGTGCCAGTAGTCGCTCCTCAGAAGGGCTAACCTACGAGCAGTACTTC
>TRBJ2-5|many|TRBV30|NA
CAWSVSTQETQYF
TGTGCCTGGAGTGTATCCACTCAAGAGACCCAGTACTTC
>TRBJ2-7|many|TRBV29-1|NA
CSVEVPGTNYEQYF
TGCAGCGTTGAAGTCCCAGGGACAAACTACGAGCAGTACTTC
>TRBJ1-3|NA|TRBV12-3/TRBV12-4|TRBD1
CASSPGQRSGNTIYF
TGTGCCAGCAGTCCGGGACAGAGATCTGGAAACACCATATATTTT
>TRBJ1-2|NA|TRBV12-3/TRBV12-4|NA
CASSFDSYGYTF
TGTGCCAGCAGTTTCGACTCGTATGGCTACACCTTC
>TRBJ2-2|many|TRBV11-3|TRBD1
CASSLSGRGSGELFF
TGTGCCAGCAGCTTATCAGGCAGGGGGAGCGGGGAGCTGTTTTTT
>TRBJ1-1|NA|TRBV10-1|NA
CASSESKVTDPLNTEAFF
TGCGCCAGCAGTGAGTCGAAGGTTACGGATCCGTTGAACACTGAAGCTTTCTTT
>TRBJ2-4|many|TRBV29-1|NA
CSVEEGLLGIQYF
TGCAGCGTTGAAGAGGGTCTTCTCGGCATTCAGTACTTC
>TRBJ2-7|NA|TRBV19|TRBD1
CASSIGTGSYEQYF
TGTGCCAGTAGTATCGGGACAGGGAGCTACGAGCAGTACTTC
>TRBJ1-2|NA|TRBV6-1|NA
CASSERQGQGYGYTF
TGTGCCAGCAGTGAACGGCAGGGGCAGGGGTATGGCTACACCTTC
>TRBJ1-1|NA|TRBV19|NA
CASSLNSGQGNTEAFF
TGTGCCAGTAGCCTAAACTCGGGGCAGGGGAACACTGAAGCTTTCTTT
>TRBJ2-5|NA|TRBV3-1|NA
CASSQELFLYQETQYF
TGTGCCAGCAGCCAGGAGCTCTTCCTGTACCAAGAGACCCAGTACTTC
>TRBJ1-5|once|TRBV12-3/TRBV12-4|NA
CASSRTGVVDQPQHF
TGTGCCAGCAGTCGGACGGGTGTTGTTGATCAGCCCCAGCATTTT
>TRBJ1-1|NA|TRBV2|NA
CASRTQGQSTEAFF
TGTGCCAGCAGGACACAGGGTCAGAGCACTGAAGCTTTCTTT
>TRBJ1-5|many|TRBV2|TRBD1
CASSGTGGFSNQPQHF
TGTGCCAGCAGTGGGACAGGGGGCTTCAGCAATCAGCCCCAGCATTTT
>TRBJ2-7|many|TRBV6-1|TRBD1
CANSDRGNEQYF
TGTGCCAACTCGGACAGGGGAAACGAGCAGTACTTC
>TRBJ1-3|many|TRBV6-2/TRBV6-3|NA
CASSPLNLDRLSGNTIYF
TGTGCCAGCAGTCCCCTCAATTTGGACCGGCTCTCTGGAAACACCATATATTTT
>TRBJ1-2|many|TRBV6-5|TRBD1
CASSYGGTAYGYTF
TGTGCCAGCAGTTACGGTGGGACAGCATATGGCTACACCTTC
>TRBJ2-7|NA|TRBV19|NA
CASSINGPYEQYF
TGTGCCAGTAGTATCAACGGGCCCTACGAGCAGTACTTC
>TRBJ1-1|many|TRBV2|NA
CASRDQGVSEAFF
TGTGCCAGCAGGGACCAGGGTGTCAGTGAAGCTTTCTTT
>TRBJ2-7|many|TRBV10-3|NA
CAISADLEGEQYF
TGTGCCATCAGTGCCGACTTAGAGGGCGAGCAGTACTTC
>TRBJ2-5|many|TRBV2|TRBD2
CASGDFRFGSGDQETQYF
TGTGCCAGCGGTGATTTTCGTTTTGGTAGCGGGGACCAAGAGACCCAGTACTTC
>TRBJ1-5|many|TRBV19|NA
CASSMSGQNQPQHF
TGTGCCAGTAGTATGTCGGGGCAGAATCAGCCCCAGCATTTT
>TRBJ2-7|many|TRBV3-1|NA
CASSQSITEQYF
TGTGCCAGCAGCCAATCGATAACCGAGCAGTACTTC
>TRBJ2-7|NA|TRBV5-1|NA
CASSPGDLTEQYF
TGCGCCAGCAGCCCGGGGGACCTTACCGAGCAGTACTTC
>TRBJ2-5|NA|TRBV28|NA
CASSSYRAGPKQETQYF
TGTGCCAGCAGTTCATACAGGGCCGGCCCCAAACAAGAGACCCAGTACTTC
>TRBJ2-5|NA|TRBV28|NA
CASSQARQETQYF
TGTGCCAGCAGCCAGGCGAGACAAGAGACCCAGTACTTC
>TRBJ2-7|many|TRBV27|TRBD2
CASSLRVAGVHEQYF
TGTGCCAGCAGTTTACGAGTAGCGGGAGTGCACGAGCAGTACTTC
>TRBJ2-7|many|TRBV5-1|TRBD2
CASSHTLAGFYEQYF
TGCGCCAGCAGCCATACACTAGCGGGATTCTACGAGCAGTACTTC
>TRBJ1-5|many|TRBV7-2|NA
CASSLAENQPQHF
TGTGCCAGCAGCTTGGCAGAGAATCAGCCCCAGCATTTT
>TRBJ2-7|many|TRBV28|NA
CASSPIFAFYEQYF
TGTGCCAGCAGCCCCATCTTTGCTTTCTACGAGCAGTACTTC
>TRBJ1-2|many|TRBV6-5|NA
CASSPRGGTALNTF
TGTGCCAGCAGTCCAAGGGGGGGGACGGCTCTCAACACCTTC
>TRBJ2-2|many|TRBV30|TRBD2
CAWSRLAGVVGELFF
TGTGCCTGGAGCCGACTAGCGGGAGTGGTCGGGGAGCTGTTTTTT
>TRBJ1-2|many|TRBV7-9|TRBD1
CASSLPGTGLYGYTF
TGTGCCAGCAGCTTACCCGGGACAGGGCTTTATGGCTACACCTTC
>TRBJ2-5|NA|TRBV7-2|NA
CASSSCLAPGETQYF
TGTGCCAGCAGCTCATGTCTCGCACCGGGGGAGACCCAGTACTTC